The present TCR beta chain was sequenced within a study of cytomegalovirus exposure and HLA in healthy donors. PCR used 60 Vbeta primers and 13 Jbeta primers. Data came from immunoSEQ multiplex PCR; TCRdb stores just in-frame clones and leaves some out. The sample includes approximately 150,000 clones, approximately 80% seen only once; the top ten take around 2.8%. CDR1 and CDR2 (germline): SGHKS, YYEKEE (reference sequence). Trimming removed 2 bases at V and 7 bases at J, with 16 bases between. The CDR3 totals 14 residues. The sample taken for sequencing was PBMCs. This sequence joins TRBV5-5 and TRBJ2-7; perhaps TRBD1 as D (6 bases). The clonotype comes from a woman aged 40 to 50 in good health and CMV-seropositive. In DNA, the CDR3 is TGTGCCAGCAGCTTTGCAGGGGCGGTGGGGGAGCAGTACTTC. Protein sequence: CASSFAGAVGEQYF.